The source of this T cell receptor beta chain is a study of blood T cells in healthy people across ages. Deletions cut 4 bases from V and 5 bases from J, with 18 bases between. The V gene's germline CDR1 is SGHDT and CDR2 YYEEEE. The CDR3 is 15 amino acids. This clonotype was detected ten times or more. Its antigen is unidentified. A J-beta primer mix and a sample-barcoded 5' primer were used in a second PCR of roughly 6 to 12 cycles. TCRdb used MiXCR to reprocess the 5' RACE reads, holding one entry per CDR3 protein. The sample shows 700,000 to 850,000 distinct CDR3 sequences, around 36% of them seen only once. Study-level results: More naive CD4+ cells and higher diversity were found in long-lived than in aged donors.

This receptor was obtained from a man younger than 30 in good health. The sequenced sample consisted of blood. The chain joins TRBV5-6 to TRBJ1-2, with no clear D. The CDR3 here is CASSIDNSRGYGYTF. As DNA, the CDR3 is TGTGCCAGCAGCATTGACAACTCACGCGGGTATGGCTACACCTTC.